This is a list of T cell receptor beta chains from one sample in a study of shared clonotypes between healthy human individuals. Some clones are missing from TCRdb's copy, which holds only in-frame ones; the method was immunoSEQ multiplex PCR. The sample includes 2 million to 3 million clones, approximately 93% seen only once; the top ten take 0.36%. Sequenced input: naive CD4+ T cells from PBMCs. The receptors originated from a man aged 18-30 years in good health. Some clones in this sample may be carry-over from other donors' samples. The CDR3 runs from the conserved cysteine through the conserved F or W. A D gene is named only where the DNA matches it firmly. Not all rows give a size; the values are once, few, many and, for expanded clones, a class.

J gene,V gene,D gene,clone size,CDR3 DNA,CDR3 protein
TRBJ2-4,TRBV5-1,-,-,TGCGCCAGCAGCCCAACGGGGGACATTCAGTACTTC,CASSPTGDIQYF
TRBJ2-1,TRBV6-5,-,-,TGTGCCAGCACAGGGGCGGGGTGGAATGAGCAGTTCTTC,CASTGAGWNEQFF
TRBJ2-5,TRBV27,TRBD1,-,TGTGCCAGCAGTTTATTATACAGGGGGCGGTACGGTCGAGAGACCCAGTACTTC,CASSLLYRGRYGRETQYF
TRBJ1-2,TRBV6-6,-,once,TGTGCCAGCAGTCCCAGGGAAAACTATGGCTACACCTTC,CASSPRENYGYTF
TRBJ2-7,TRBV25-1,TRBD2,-,TGTGCCAGCAGTACTCTGAGCGGGAGCTCCTACGAGCAGTACTTC,CASSTLSGSSYEQYF
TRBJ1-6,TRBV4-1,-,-,TGCGCCAGCAGCCAAGAAAGCTACGGCAGGGCAGGTTCACCCCTCCACTTT,CASSQESYGRAGSPLHF
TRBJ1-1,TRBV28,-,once,TGTGCCAGCAGAGGGACCCTGAACACTGAAGCTTTCTTT,CASRGTLNTEAFF
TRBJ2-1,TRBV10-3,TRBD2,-,TGTGCCATCAGTGGCGGGAGTTCCTACAATGAGCAGTTCTTC,CAISGGSSYNEQFF
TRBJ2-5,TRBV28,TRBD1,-,TGTGCCAGCAGCCCTACAGGGGGAAGAGAGACCCAGTACTTC,CASSPTGGRETQYF
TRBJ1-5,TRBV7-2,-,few,TGTGCCAGCAGCTTAATACAATCTAGCAATCAGCCCCAGCATTTT,CASSLIQSSNQPQHF
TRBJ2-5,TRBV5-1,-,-,TGCGCCAGCAGCCCACGGGACGGGAGAGAGACCCAGTACTTC,CASSPRDGRETQYF
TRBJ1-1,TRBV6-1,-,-,TGTGCCAGCAGTGAGAAAAGCTTGACAGCAACTATGAACACTGAAGCTTTCTTT,CASSEKSLTATMNTEAFF
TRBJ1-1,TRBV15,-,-,TGTGCCACCAGCAGAGTCCGACTGAACACTGAAGCTTTCTTT,CATSRVRLNTEAFF
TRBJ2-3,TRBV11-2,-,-,TGTGCCAGCAGCACTCACAGGGATGCAGATACGCAGTATTTT,CASSTHRDADTQYF
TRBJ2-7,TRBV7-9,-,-,TGTGCCAGCAGCTTAGCGTGGGGGACCACCCGTGGCGACGAGCAGTACTTC,CASSLAWGTTRGDEQYF
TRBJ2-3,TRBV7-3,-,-,TGTGCCAGCAGCCTCAGCCCAGGCAGCCGGCGGGGCACAGATACGCAGTATTTT,CASSLSPGSRRGTDTQYF
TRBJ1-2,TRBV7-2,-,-,TGTGCCAGCAGCTTAGCGTCGGGACCTGGGGTCTACACCTTC,CASSLASGPGVYTF
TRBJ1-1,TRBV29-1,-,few,TGCAGCGTTGCCGGGTATAGTGAAGCTTTCTTT,CSVAGYSEAFF
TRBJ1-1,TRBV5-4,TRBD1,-,TGTGCCAGCAGCCACGGCCGAGACAGGGGTGGCACTGAAGCTTTCTTT,CASSHGRDRGGTEAFF
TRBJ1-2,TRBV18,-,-,TGTGCCAGCTCACCACCAGCCCCAGGCTATGGCTACACCTTC,CASSPPAPGYGYTF
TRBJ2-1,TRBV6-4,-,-,TGTGCCAGCAGTGACTCGAGGGATGAGCAGTTCTTC,CASSDSRDEQFF
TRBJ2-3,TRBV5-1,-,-,TGCGCCAGCAGCTTCCCCGACCAGGCAGATACGCAGTATTTT,CASSFPDQADTQYF
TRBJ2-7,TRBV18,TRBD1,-,TGTGCCAGCTCACCAACCGGGACAGGGATAGGCGAGCAGTACTTC,CASSPTGTGIGEQYF
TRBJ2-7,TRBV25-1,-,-,TGTGCCAGCAGTGGAGGGACCCCCTACGAAAGACCCTACGAGCAGTACTTC,CASSGGTPYERPYEQYF